The next 21 T cell receptor beta chains were all read from a single sample in a study of blood T cell repertoires in COVID-19. Profiling relied on immunoSEQ multiplex PCR, and the TCRdb table lists in-frame clones only, not all of them. Among some 230,000 clones listed, 65% to 85% were seen once. Sequenced input: peripheral blood. Receptors originate from a woman in her 30s who had recovered from COVID-19.

The chain couples TRBV25-1 to TRBJ2-1; TRBD2 matches at 7 bases. V was clipped by 4 bases and J by 4 bases; unmatched bases: 10. There are 16 residues in the CDR3. Germline V gene data show CDR1 as MGHDK and CDR2 as SYGVNS. CDR3 region: CASSVTSTLVYNEQFF. DNA for the CDR3: TGTGCCAGCAGTGTGACTAGCACCCTGGTTTACAATGAGCAGTTCTTC.

The V call is TRBV9, the J call TRBJ1-2, with 8 bases matching TRBD1. CDR3 length equals 13 residues. Looked up from germline, CDR1 is SGDLS and CDR2 is YYNGEE. The V gene end was trimmed by 5 bases and the J gene end by 3 bases; junction bases not matched to a gene: 3. Written as DNA, the CDR3 is TGTGCCAGCAGTTCACAGGGGGACTATGGCTACACCTTC. As protein: CASSSQGDYGYTF.

The chain couples TRBV3-1 (or the pseudogene TRBV3-2) to TRBJ2-7; 11 bases align to TRBD2. J lost 6 bases, V lost 8 bases, and 9 bases had no gene match. The CDR3 is 14 amino acids. Germline assignment: CDR1 LGHDT and CDR2 YNNKEL (reference sequence). The CDR3 bases are TGTGCCAGCGCCTTACTTAGCGGGAGGGGCGAGCAGTACTTC. As protein: CASALLSGRGEQYF.

The chain uses TRBV7-3 and TRBJ2-4; 8 bases line up with TRBD2. The ends lost 5 bases at V and 9 bases at J; junction bases unmatched: 9. The CDR3 runs 14 residues. Germline V lookup: CDR1 SGHTA, CDR2 FQGTGA. The CDR3 spells CASSPGTSSAIQYF. CDR3 bases: TGTGCCAGCAGCCCGGGGACTAGTTCTGCCATTCAGTACTTC.

The genes are TRBV5-6 and TRBJ2-3, with unresolved D. V was clipped by 3 bases and J by 6 bases, with 14 bases between them. The V gene's germline CDR1 is SGHDT and CDR2 YYEEEE. The CDR3 has 14 amino acids. CDR3 protein: CASSWASGLDTQYF. In DNA form, the CDR3 reads TGTGCCAGCAGCTGGGCCTCAGGTCTGGATACGCAGTATTTT. The full variable domain, rest sourced from reference TRBV5-6 and TRBJ2-3, is DAGVTQSPTHLIKTRGQQVTLRCSPKSGHDTVSWYQQALGQGPQFIFQYYEEEERQRGNFPDRFSGHQFPNYSSELNVNALLLGDSALYLCASSWASGLDTQYFGPGTRLTVL.

V and J are TRBV12-3 or TRBV12-4 and TRBJ2-5, with D unresolved. The V gene lost 2 bases and the J gene lost 5 bases, with 6 bases spanning the gap. The CDR3 totals 12 residues. CDR3 nucleotides: TGTGCCAGCAGTTTACTCCCGGAGACCCAGTACTTC. It codes for CASSLLPETQYF.

V usage is TRBV2 and J usage is TRBJ2-5; D unresolved. V lost 5 bases and J lost 5, with 6 bases in between. From germline, CDR1 is SNHLY and CDR2 FYNNEI. This CDR3 has 11 residues. The DNA of the CDR3 is TGTGCCAGCAGTCTCGGTGAGACCCAGTACTTC. Its protein product is CASSLGETQYF.

The chain links TRBV30 to TRBJ2-3, with 11 bases aligning to TRBD2. Germline CDR1 is GTSNPN and CDR2 is SVGIG (reference sequence). The CDR3 runs to 15 residues. V was pared by 2 bases and J by 2 bases, with 3 bases of the junction left unmatched. CDR3 nucleotides: TGTGCCTGGAGTTCACTAGCGGGAGTCACAGATACGCAGTATTTT. Amino acid sequence: CAWSSLAGVTDTQYF.

The chain recombines TRBV28 with TRBJ2-2; no definite D call. The V gene's germline CDR1 is MDHEN and CDR2 SYDVKM. This CDR3 spans 15 amino acids. The ends were cut back, 2 bases at V and 2 bases at J, with 9 bases in the middle. The DNA of the CDR3 is TGTGCCAGCAGTTTAGCGGCGGAAAACACCGGGGAGCTGTTTTTT. As protein: CASSLAAENTGELFF.

The chain carries TRBV2 and TRBJ2-1; TRBD2 might be the D (5 bases). The V gene lost 6 bases and the J gene lost 9 bases, with 9 bases spanning the gap. The CDR3 is 11 amino acids. Germline loops: CDR1 SNHLY, CDR2 FYNNEI. CDR3 protein: CASRRVAEQFF. CDR3 in DNA: TGTGCCAGCAGGCGGGTGGCTGAGCAGTTCTTC.

The CDR3 bases are TGTGCCAGCAGTTTCTCATGGGGCGCCGGGACAGATACGCAGTATTTT. It specifies CASSFSWGAGTDTQYF. The chain uses TRBV6-2 or TRBV6-3 and TRBJ2-3; D possibly corresponds to TRBD1 (5 bases). With 4 bases removed from V and 3 bases from J, the gap between germline ends came to 17 bases. In germline, CDR1 is MNHEY, CDR2 SVGEGT. The CDR3 runs to 16 residues.

The rearrangement links TRBV29-1 to TRBJ2-2; D is undetermined. Per germline, CDR1 SQVTM and CDR2 ANQGSEA. Trimming removed 6 bases at V and 4 bases at J, with 6 bases between. CDR3 length equals 11 residues. Written as DNA, the CDR3 is TGCAGCGTCCCGGGCACCGGGGAGCTGTTTTTT. Protein sequence: CSVPGTGELFF.

Here the CDR3 DNA reads TGTGCCAGCAGTGAAAATGTCGGACAACCACAAGAGACCCAGTACTTC. Residues: CASSENVGQPQETQYF. The chain combines TRBV6-1 with TRBJ2-5, with D possibly TRBD1 on 5 matching bases. Deletions cut 2 bases from V and 2 bases from J, with 15 bases between. CDR3 length: 16 residues. Germline V CDR1 and CDR2: MNHNS, SASEGT.

This clone was observed many times. The rearrangement joins TRBV10-1 to TRBJ2-3, with D uncertain. Germline V gives CDR1 WNHNN, CDR2 SYGVQD (reference sequence). The CDR3 loop spans 14 amino acids. Trimming took 0 bases from V and 2 from J, leaving 6 bases between them. The CDR3 loop reads CASSESRVTDTQYF. The CDR3, as DNA: TGCGCCAGCAGTGAGTCGCGCGTCACAGATACGCAGTATTTT.

The V call is TRBV5-1, the J call TRBJ1-1; 7 bases fit TRBD1. The CDR3 covers 15 residues. The junction had 2 bases not matched to a gene; V was cut back by 0 bases and J by 0 bases. Germline assignment: CDR1 SGHRS and CDR2 YFSETQ. CDR3: CASSLGTGLNTEAFF. In DNA form, the CDR3 reads TGCGCCAGCAGCTTGGGGACAGGATTGAACACTGAAGCTTTCTTT.

The V call is TRBV7-3, the J call TRBJ2-3; the match to TRBD2 covers 9 bases. V was clipped by 5 bases and J by 3 bases; unmatched bases: 12. The CDR3 is made up of 17 amino acids. Germline V gene data show CDR1 as SGHTA and CDR2 as FQGTGA. CDR3 nucleotides: TGTGCCAGCAGCCCGACCTTAGCGGGAGCGGGTACAGATACGCAGTATTTT. Amino acids: CASSPTLAGAGTDTQYF.

This chain uses TRBV3-1 (or the pseudogene TRBV3-2) with TRBJ2-1; 7 bases map to TRBD2. Germline loops: CDR1 LGHDT, CDR2 YNNKEL (reference sequence). This CDR3 region has 13 residues. With 4 bases clipped from V and 7 bases from J, the junction kept 4 bases outside the gene matches. CDR3 sequence reads: CASSPLGGNEQFF. Here the CDR3 DNA reads TGTGCCAGCAGCCCTTTGGGGGGGAATGAGCAGTTCTTC.

V and J are TRBV7-9 and TRBJ1-6; D not resolved. The CDR3 loop spans 14 amino acids. Deletions cut 1 base from V and 7 bases from J, with 8 bases between. Germline loops: CDR1 SEHNR, CDR2 FQNEAQ (reference sequence). In nucleotides, the CDR3 is TGTGCCAGCAGCTTAGGGAGGCTGAATTCACCCCTCCACTTT. It codes for CASSLGRLNSPLHF.

The J gene is TRBJ2-7, the V gene TRBV4-1; D remains ambiguous. CDR3 length: 13 residues. Trimming stripped 0 bases from V and 9 bases from J, with 12 bases between. Germline CDR1 MGHRA, CDR2 YSYEKL. As DNA, the CDR3 is TGCGCCAGCAGCCAAGATCGAGGATTCGGGCAGTACTTC. This encodes CASSQDRGFGQYF.

V is TRBV28 and J is TRBJ2-1, with 9 bases lining up with TRBD1. The ends lost 6 bases at V and 3 bases at J; junction bases unmatched: 3. From germline, CDR1 is MDHEN and CDR2 SYDVKM. There are 14 residues in the CDR3. CDR3 protein: CASRGQGVYNEQFF. The DNA for the CDR3 is TGTGCCAGCAGGGGACAGGGCGTCTACAATGAGCAGTTCTTC.

The CDR3 nucleotides are TGTGCCAGCAGCATAGATTATGAGCAGTTCTTC. Translating it yields CASSIDYEQFF. The chain uses TRBV5-6 and TRBJ2-1; D is ambiguous. The ends were cut back, 4 bases at V and 8 bases at J, with 7 bases in the middle. Germline CDR1 is SGHDT and CDR2 is YYEEEE. The CDR3 has 11 residues.